One sample yielded the 28 T cell receptor beta chains listed below, sequenced in a study of T cells in Graves' hyperthyroidism and ophthalmopathy (dated 2019 in TCRdb). The method behind the library was multiplex PCR. The sample was run on an Illumina HiSeq 2000. Amplification of TCR beta CDR3 regions was carried out from RNA transcripts. A first-round RT-PCR of the TCR CDR3 used the HTBI primer set with the Qiagen OneStep RT-PCR kit. TCRdb's own reprocessing of the public reads used fastp at Q25 and MiXCR and kept productive beta chains. One record per CDR3 amino acid sequence lists the most common genes and DNA. The sample data list fewer than 650,000 distinct CDR3 sequences, and around 13% of these were observed just once. The ten largest clones represent over 11% of the sample. Sequencing was done on a sample of blood. Receptors were obtained from a woman between 40 and 50 years old with Graves' hyperthyroidism.

This clonotype appeared many times. V is TRBV20-1 and J is TRBJ1-5; D may be TRBD1 (5 bases). The ends were cut back, 6 bases at V and 1 base at J, with 13 bases in the middle. The CDR3 extends over 14 amino acids. CDR1 is DFQATT, CDR2 SNEGSKA, per germline (reference sequence). CDR3 sequence: CSARWGGSNQPQHF. The CDR3 DNA reads as TGCAGTGCAAGATGGGGGGGGAGCAATCAGCCCCAGCATTTT.

This clonotype was recorded at least ten times. This chain joins TRBV18 and TRBJ2-3; tentatively, D is TRBD2 (5 bases). Germline lookup yields CDR1 KGHSH and CDR2 LQKENI. Deletions cut 0 bases from V and 6 bases from J, with 13 bases between. The CDR3 is 15 amino acids. In nucleotides, the CDR3 is TGTGCCAGCTCACCACCGGGTGGGAGAGAGGATACGCAGTATTTT. Translated: CASSPPGGREDTQYF.

This clonotype was seen at least ten times. This rearrangement joins TRBV6-1 to TRBJ1-5; D gene ambiguous. This CDR3 is 13 amino acids long. Germline assignment: CDR1 MNHNS and CDR2 SASEGT. V lost 7 bases and J 5 bases, leaving 12 bases between the germline ends. This CDR3 reads CASNQDGHQPQHF. CDR3 sequence (DNA): TGTGCCAGCAATCAGGACGGCCATCAGCCCCAGCATTTT.

On this clonotype itself: This could be a read error, since a much larger clone is one nucleotide away. The V and J genes are TRBV5-1 and TRBJ2-5; D gene ambiguous. The CDR3 is 14 residues long. Per the germline V gene, CDR1 is SGHRS and CDR2 is YFSETQ. The CDR3 region is CAGSLASHQETQYF. DNA of the CDR3: TGCGCCGGCAGCTTGGCGTCACATCAAGAGACCCAGTACTTC.

The table lists this clonotype with a few counts. The V and J genes are TRBV12-3 or TRBV12-4 and TRBJ2-1; 9 bases match TRBD2. This CDR3 region has 12 residues. With 6 bases clipped from V and 10 bases from J, the junction kept 4 bases outside the gene matches. The CDR3 protein is CASRTAGGEQFF. CDR3 nucleotides: TGTGCCAGCAGAACAGCGGGAGGCGAGCAGTTCTTC.

This clonotype was observed many times. The genes are TRBV12-3 or TRBV12-4 and TRBJ1-2; D possibly corresponds to TRBD1 (6 bases). The CDR3 length is 16 residues. V lost 1 base and J 4 bases, leaving 16 bases between the germline ends. Here the CDR3 DNA reads TGTGCCAGCAGTTTAGGCAGGGGAGGGACGGTCTATGGCTACACCTTC. Translating it yields CASSLGRGGTVYGYTF.

This clonotype was seen repeatedly, ten times or more. This chain links TRBV29-1 with TRBJ2-1, with no clear D. V was cut by 1 base and J by 2 bases, with 6 bases left in between. The V gene's germline CDR1 is SQVTM and CDR2 ANQGSEA. This CDR3 has 13 amino acids. This chain's CDR3 is CSVEASAYNEQFF. The CDR3 bases are TGCAGCGTTGAAGCGTCTGCCTACAATGAGCAGTTCTTC.

The chain recombines TRBV7-3 with TRBJ2-1, with D possibly TRBD2 on 5 matching bases. The germline V gene encodes CDR1 SGHTA and CDR2 FQGTGA. The length of the CDR3 is 12 residues. The V gene lost 5 bases and the J gene lost 9 bases, with 11 bases spanning the gap. The CDR3 DNA reads as TGTGCCAGCAGCCTCTGGACTGTTGAGCAGTTCTTC. This translates into CASSLWTVEQFF.

This chain connects TRBV5-4 to TRBJ2-7, with D unclear. Germline V gene data show CDR1 as SGHNT and CDR2 as YYREEE (reference sequence). Between the trimmed V and J ends, which lost 0 bases and 0 bases, there was a span of 10 bases. This CDR3 region has 15 residues. CDR3 in amino acids: CASSLESLSSYEQYF. For the CDR3, the DNA is TGTGCCAGCAGCTTGGAGAGCCTGTCCTCCTACGAGCAGTACTTC.

V and J are TRBV7-3 and TRBJ2-1, with TRBD2 identical over 11 bases. The J segment lost 7 bases and the V segment lost 9 bases, leaving 8 bases of the junction unmatched. The CDR3 is 14 amino acids. Germline loops: CDR1 SGHTA, CDR2 FQGTGA. In DNA, the CDR3 is TGTGCCAGTAAAACCGGGACTAGCGGTAATGAGCAGTTCTTC. Protein: CASKTGTSGNEQFF.

This clonotype was observed many times. This chain joins TRBV28 and TRBJ2-6; D call uncertain. Trimming removed 3 bases from V and 0 bases from J, with 9 bases in between. Per germline, CDR1 MDHEN and CDR2 SYDVKM. CDR3 length: 16 residues. The CDR3 is CASSFFSYSGANVLTF. The CDR3, as DNA: TGTGCCAGCAGTTTTTTTTCCTACTCTGGGGCCAACGTCCTGACTTTC.

The CDR3 region has the DNA TGTGCCAGCACCGCATTAGGTCCAGGGGGCCCGTATGGCTACACCTTC. Residues: CASTALGPGGPYGYTF. This sequence joins TRBV6-1 and TRBJ1-2, with TRBD1 matching 8 bases. The germline V gene encodes CDR1 MNHNS and CDR2 SASEGT. CDR3 length: 16 residues. Trimming cost V 7 bases and J 5 bases; bases outside gene matches: 15.

This clonotype has more than one count but fewer than ten. The chain recombines TRBV3-1 with TRBJ2-1; 7 nucleotides align to TRBD1. The CDR3 loop spans 20 amino acids. Germline CDR1 reads LGHDT; CDR2 reads YNNKEL (reference sequence). J was trimmed by 3 bases and V by 0 bases; bases with no gene match: 17. Here the CDR3 DNA reads TGTGCCAGCAGCCAAGATAGGACCCCGACAGGGTACCTGGACTACAATGAGCAGTTCTTC. It translates to CASSQDRTPTGYLDYNEQFF.

This chain connects TRBV27 to TRBJ2-3; 13 nucleotides match TRBD2. CDR3 size: 16 residues. Germline lookup yields CDR1 MNHEY and CDR2 SMNVEV (reference sequence). V was clipped by 5 bases and J by 0 bases; unmatched bases: 2. The CDR3 here is CASSGTSGASTDTQYF. The CDR3 bases are TGTGCCAGCAGTGGGACTAGCGGGGCTAGCACAGATACGCAGTATTTT.

This clonotype was picked up many times. The CDR3 here is CSAYGTSADTDTQYF. The DNA for the CDR3 is TGCAGTGCTTACGGGACTAGCGCAGACACAGATACGCAGTATTTT. The V gene is TRBV20-1, the J gene TRBJ2-3; 10 positions match TRBD2. J gave up 2 bases and V 5 bases, and 7 bases lay outside the gene matches. Germline loops: CDR1 DFQATT, CDR2 SNEGSKA (reference sequence). This CDR3 comprises 15 residues.

This chain uses TRBV20-1 with TRBJ2-7; D is possibly TRBD1 (5 bases). The CDR3 runs 12 residues. V was shortened by 4 bases and J by 1 base, with 8 bases between the two germline ends. Germline V gene sequence: CDR1 DFQATT, CDR2 SNEGSKA (reference sequence). CDR3 loop: CSAKTDSYEQYF. For the CDR3, the DNA is TGCAGTGCTAAGACAGATTCCTACGAGCAGTACTTC.

V usage is TRBV10-3 and J usage is TRBJ2-3; 9 bases agree with TRBD2. V was clipped by 2 bases and J by 14 bases; unmatched bases: 5. Germline lookup yields CDR1 ENHRY and CDR2 SYGVKD. This CDR3 is 12 amino acids long. The CDR3 protein is CAISEGLAGLYF. The CDR3 nucleotides are TGTGCCATCAGTGAGGGGCTAGCGGGACTGTATTTT.

The rearrangement links TRBV15 to TRBJ1-5; 9 nucleotides match TRBD1. The CDR3 is 15 residues long. Trimming removed 3 bases from V and 7 bases from J; junction bases left unmatched: 7. Germline V gene lookup returns CDR1 LNHNV and CDR2 YYDKDF (reference sequence). The CDR3 loop reads CATSSTRQGGQPQHF. In DNA, the CDR3 is TGTGCCACCAGCAGCACCCGACAGGGGGGGCAGCCCCAGCATTTT.

This clonotype was detected many times. V and J are TRBV5-1 and TRBJ2-4; 8 bases are a match to TRBD2. Germline CDR1 reads SGHRS; CDR2 reads YFSETQ. CDR3 length equals 16 residues. The trim removed 0 bases at V and 2 bases at J, leaving 4 bases unmatched. The CDR3 coding sequence is TGCGCCAGCAGCTTGGAAGCGGGGGTTTCCAAAAACATTCAGTACTTC. As protein: CASSLEAGVSKNIQYF. Variable domain in full (rest from reference TRBV5-1 and TRBJ2-4): KAGVTQTPRYLIKTRGQQVTLSCSPISGHRSVSWYQQTPGQGLQFLFEYFSETQRNKGNFPGRFSGRQFSNSRSEMNVSTLELGDSALYLCASSLEAGVSKNIQYFGAGTRLSVL.

This chain uses TRBV7-9 with TRBJ2-1, with 10 nucleotides matching TRBD2. The CDR3 totals 18 residues. CDR1 is SEHNR and CDR2 is FQNEAQ in the germline V gene (reference sequence). The junction had 18 bases not matched to a gene; V was cut back by 5 bases and J by 8 bases. The CDR3 DNA reads as TGTGCCAGCAGCGTAAACGGGGGGCTAGCGGGAGAAGAAGATGAGCAGTTCTTC. This codes for CASSVNGGLAGEEDEQFF.

This chain joins TRBV15 and TRBJ1-4; D might be TRBD1 (6 bases). Germline CDR1 and CDR2: LNHNV and YYDKDF (reference sequence). The CDR3 covers 14 residues. V lost 3 bases, J lost 7 bases, and 12 bases lay in between. The CDR3 region is CATSRSRGFEKLFF. The CDR3 region has the DNA TGTGCCACCAGCAGGAGCAGGGGTTTTGAAAAACTGTTTTTT.

This chain uses TRBV12-3 or TRBV12-4 with TRBJ2-2; perhaps TRBD1 as D (5 bases). V gave up 6 bases and J gave up 4 bases, with 15 bases separating them. The CDR3 sequence is 15 residues long. CDR3 residues: CASRIDRTSTGELFF. CDR3 nucleotides: TGTGCCAGCAGAATCGACAGAACCTCCACCGGGGAGCTGTTTTTT.

The V and J genes are TRBV30 and TRBJ2-7, with D possibly TRBD1 on 5 matching bases. Trimming took off 0 bases at V and 6 bases at J, with 15 bases between the two ends. This CDR3 has 14 residues. The V gene's germline CDR1 is GTSNPN and CDR2 SVGIG (reference sequence). The CDR3 here is CAWSVPGILGEQYF. CDR3 in DNA: TGTGCCTGGAGTGTCCCAGGGATATTGGGCGAGCAGTACTTC.

The chain uses TRBV10-3 and TRBJ2-2, with D possibly being TRBD2 (5 bases). CDR3 length: 14 residues. V was clipped by 0 bases and J by 5 bases, with 7 bases between them. The V gene's germline CDR1 is ENHRY and CDR2 SYGVKD. CDR3 bases: TGTGCCATCAGTGAGTCCGAGGGAACCGGGGAGCTGTTTTTT. Translated: CAISESEGTGELFF.

This rearrangement joins TRBV3-1 to TRBJ2-6; no definite D call. Between the trimmed V and J ends, which lost 4 bases and 3 bases, there was a span of 13 bases. This CDR3 comprises 16 residues. CDR1 and CDR2 from the germline V gene are LGHDT and YNNKEL (reference sequence). The CDR3 here is CASSPYTSGGANVLTF. The CDR3 coding sequence is TGTGCCAGCAGCCCGTACACCTCGGGTGGGGCCAACGTCCTGACTTTC. The variable domain in full, completed from reference TRBV3-1 and TRBJ2-6, reads DTAVSQTPKYLVTQMGNDKSIKCEQNLGHDTMYWYKQDSKKFLKIMFSYNNKELIINETVPNRFSPKSPDKAHLNLHINSLELGDSAVYFCASSPYTSGGANVLTFGAGSRLTVL.

This clonotype was recorded at least ten times. V gene TRBV28 combines with J gene TRBJ2-1, with TRBD1 matching 7 bases. Germline V lookup: CDR1 MDHEN, CDR2 SYDVKM. CDR3 length: 15 amino acids. The V and J ends lost 5 bases and 6 bases, in that order; junction bases with no gene match: 10. The CDR3 coding sequence is TGTGCCAGCAGTCCCCGACAGGGCCTTATCAATGAGCAGTTCTTC. Translated: CASSPRQGLINEQFF. Variable domain in full (rest from reference TRBV28 and TRBJ2-1): DVKVTQSSRYLVKRTGEKVFLECVQDMDHENMFWYRQDPGLGLRLIYFSYDVKMKEKGDIPEGYSVSREKKERFSLILESASTNQTSMYLCASSPRQGLINEQFFGPGTRLTVL.

This clonotype occurred many times. The chain carries TRBV28 and TRBJ2-4; TRBD1 matches 8 bases. The ends lost 2 bases at V and 3 bases at J; junction bases unmatched: 6. This CDR3 spans 16 amino acids. Per the germline V gene, CDR1 is MDHEN and CDR2 is SYDVKM. This chain's CDR3 is CASSLQTGAIKNIQYF. As DNA, the CDR3 is TGTGCCAGCAGTTTACAGACAGGGGCTATCAAAAACATTCAGTACTTC.

In its sample, this clonotype was seen many times. This sequence joins TRBV11-2 and TRBJ2-7; weak D call: TRBD1 (5 bases). Germline CDR1 is SGHAT and CDR2 is FQNNGV. The V gene lost 4 bases and the J gene lost 3 bases, with 10 bases spanning the gap. The CDR3 totals 13 residues. The CDR3 DNA follows: TGTGCCAGCAGCTCAATACAGGACTACGAGCAGTACTTC. Amino acids: CASSSIQDYEQYF.